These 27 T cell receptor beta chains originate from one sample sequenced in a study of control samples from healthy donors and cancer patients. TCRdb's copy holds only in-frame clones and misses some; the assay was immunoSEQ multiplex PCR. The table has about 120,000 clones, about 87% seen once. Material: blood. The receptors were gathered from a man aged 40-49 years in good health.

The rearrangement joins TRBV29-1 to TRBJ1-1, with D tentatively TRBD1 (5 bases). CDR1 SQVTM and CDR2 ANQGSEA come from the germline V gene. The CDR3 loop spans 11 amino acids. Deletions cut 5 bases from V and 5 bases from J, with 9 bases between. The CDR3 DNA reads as TGCAGCGTTCATCCAGGGACTGAAGCTTTCTTT. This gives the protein CSVHPGTEAFF.

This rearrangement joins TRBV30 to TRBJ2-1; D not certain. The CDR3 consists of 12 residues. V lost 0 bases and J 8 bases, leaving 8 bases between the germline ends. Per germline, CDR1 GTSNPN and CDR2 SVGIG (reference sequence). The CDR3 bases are TGTGCCTGGAGTGTACACGGACATGAGCAGTTCTTC. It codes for CAWSVHGHEQFF.

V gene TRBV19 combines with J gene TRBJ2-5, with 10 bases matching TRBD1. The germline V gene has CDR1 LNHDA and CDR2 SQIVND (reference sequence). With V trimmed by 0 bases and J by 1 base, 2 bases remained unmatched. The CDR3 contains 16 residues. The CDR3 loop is CASSIDRTGGQETQYF. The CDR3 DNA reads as TGTGCCAGTAGTATAGATCGGACAGGGGGCCAAGAGACCCAGTACTTC. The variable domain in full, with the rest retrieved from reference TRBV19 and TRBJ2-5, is DGGITQSPKYLFRKEGQNVTLSCEQNLNHDAMYWYRQDPGQGLRLIYYSQIVNDFQKGDIAEGYSVSREKKESFPLTVTSAQKNPTAFYLCASSIDRTGGQETQYFGPGTRLLVL.

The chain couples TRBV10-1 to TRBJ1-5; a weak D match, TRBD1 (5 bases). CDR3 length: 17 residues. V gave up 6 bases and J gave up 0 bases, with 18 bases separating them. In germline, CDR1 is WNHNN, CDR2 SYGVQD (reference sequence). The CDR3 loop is CASREDSTDDSNQPQHF. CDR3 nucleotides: TGCGCCAGCAGGGAAGACAGCACTGACGATAGCAATCAGCCCCAGCATTTT.

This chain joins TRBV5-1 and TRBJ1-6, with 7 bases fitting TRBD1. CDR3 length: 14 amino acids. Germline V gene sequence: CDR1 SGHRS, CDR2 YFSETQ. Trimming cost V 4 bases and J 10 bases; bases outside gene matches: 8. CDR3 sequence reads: CASSPRQGESPLHF. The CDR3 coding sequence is TGCGCCAGCAGCCCCCGACAGGGTGAGTCACCCCTCCACTTT.

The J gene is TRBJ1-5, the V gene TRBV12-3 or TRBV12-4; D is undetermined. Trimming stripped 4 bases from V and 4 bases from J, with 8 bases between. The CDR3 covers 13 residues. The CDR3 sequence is CASSSAVNQPQHF. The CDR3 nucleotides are TGTGCCAGCAGTTCGGCGGTGAATCAGCCCCAGCATTTT.

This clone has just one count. This CDR3 is CASSPQGAALMNTEAFF. The CDR3 DNA sequence: TGTGCCAGCTCACCCCAGGGGGCGGCGTTAATGAACACTGAAGCTTTCTTT. V and J are TRBV18 and TRBJ1-1; TRBD1 agrees at 8 bases. J gave up 0 bases and V 3 bases, and 9 bases lay outside the gene matches. The CDR3 is 17 residues long. CDR1 is KGHSH, CDR2 LQKENI, per germline.

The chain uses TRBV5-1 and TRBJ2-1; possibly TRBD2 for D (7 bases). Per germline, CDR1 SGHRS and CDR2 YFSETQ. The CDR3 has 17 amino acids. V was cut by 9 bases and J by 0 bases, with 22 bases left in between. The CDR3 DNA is TGCGCCACCTCGGGGGGCGAGGGATTTAGCTCCTACAATGAGCAGTTCTTC. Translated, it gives CATSGGEGFSSYNEQFF.

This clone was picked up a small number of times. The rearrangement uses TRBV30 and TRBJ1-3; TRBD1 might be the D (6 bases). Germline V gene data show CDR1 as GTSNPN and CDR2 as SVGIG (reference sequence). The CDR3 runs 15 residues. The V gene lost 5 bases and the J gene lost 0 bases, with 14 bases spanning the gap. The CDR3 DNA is TGTGCCTGGCTACAAGGGGGGTTCTCTGGAAACACCATATATTTT. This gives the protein CAWLQGGFSGNTIYF.

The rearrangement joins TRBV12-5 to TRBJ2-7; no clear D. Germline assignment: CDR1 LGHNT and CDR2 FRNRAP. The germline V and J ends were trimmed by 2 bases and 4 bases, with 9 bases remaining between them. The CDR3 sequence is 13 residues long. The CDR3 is CASGLSRVYEQYF. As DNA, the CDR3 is TGTGCTAGTGGTTTGTCCCGGGTGTACGAGCAGTACTTC.

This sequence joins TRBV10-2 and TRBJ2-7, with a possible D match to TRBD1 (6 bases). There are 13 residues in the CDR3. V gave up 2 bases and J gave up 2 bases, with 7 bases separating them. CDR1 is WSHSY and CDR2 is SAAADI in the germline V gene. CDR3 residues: CASSETGTYEQYF. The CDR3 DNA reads TGCGCCAGCAGTGAGACAGGGACCTACGAGCAGTACTTC.

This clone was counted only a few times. The CDR3 region has the DNA TGTGCCAGCAGCTTCGGGACAGGGGATGAAAAACTGTTTTTT. Translating it yields CASSFGTGDEKLFF. J is TRBJ1-4 and V is TRBV5-6, with 10 bases matching TRBD1. With 2 bases clipped from V and 6 bases from J, the junction kept 1 base outside the gene matches. Germline V lookup: CDR1 SGHDT, CDR2 YYEEEE. The CDR3 loop spans 14 amino acids.

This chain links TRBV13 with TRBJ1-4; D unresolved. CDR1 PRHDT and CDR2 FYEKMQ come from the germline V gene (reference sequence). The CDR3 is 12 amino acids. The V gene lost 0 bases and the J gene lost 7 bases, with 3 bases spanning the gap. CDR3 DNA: TGTGCCAGCAGCTTAGGGGTTGAAAAACTGTTTTTT. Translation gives CASSLGVEKLFF.

The CDR3 DNA reads as TGTGCCAGCCACACGACAGGCGGTACTTCACCCCTCCACTTT. This sequence encodes CASHTTGGTSPLHF. The V and J genes are TRBV19 and TRBJ1-6, with D possibly being TRBD1 (6 bases). Per the germline V gene, CDR1 is LNHDA and CDR2 is SQIVND (reference sequence). This CDR3 has 14 residues. Trimming cost V 9 bases and J 9 bases, with 18 bases left between them.

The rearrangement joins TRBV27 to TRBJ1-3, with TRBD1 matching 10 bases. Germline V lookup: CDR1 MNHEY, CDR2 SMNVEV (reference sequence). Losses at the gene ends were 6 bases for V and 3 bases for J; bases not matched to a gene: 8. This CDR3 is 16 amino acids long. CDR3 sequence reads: CASSPWDRGIGNTIYF. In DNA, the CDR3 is TGTGCCAGCAGCCCCTGGGACAGGGGAATTGGAAACACCATATATTTT.

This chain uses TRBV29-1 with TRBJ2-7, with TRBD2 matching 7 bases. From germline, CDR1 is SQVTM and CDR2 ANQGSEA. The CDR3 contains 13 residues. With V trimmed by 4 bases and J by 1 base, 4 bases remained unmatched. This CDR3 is CSVGMGGSYEQYF. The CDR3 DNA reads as TGCAGCGTTGGGATGGGGGGGTCCTACGAGCAGTACTTC.

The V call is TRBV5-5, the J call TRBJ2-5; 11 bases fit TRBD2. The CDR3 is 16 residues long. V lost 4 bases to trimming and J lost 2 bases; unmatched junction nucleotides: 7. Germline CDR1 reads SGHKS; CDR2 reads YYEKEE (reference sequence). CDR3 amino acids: CASSLLASGGQETQYF. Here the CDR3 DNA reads TGTGCCAGCAGCCTCCTCGCTAGCGGGGGGCAAGAGACCCAGTACTTC.

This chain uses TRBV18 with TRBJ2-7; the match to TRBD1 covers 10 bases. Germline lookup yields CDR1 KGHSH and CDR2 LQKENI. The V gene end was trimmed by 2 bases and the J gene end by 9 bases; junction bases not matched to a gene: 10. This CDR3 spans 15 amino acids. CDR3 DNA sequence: TGTGCCAGCTCACCAGGGACAGGGGAGGCGGTTCGGCAGTACTTC. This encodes CASSPGTGEAVRQYF.

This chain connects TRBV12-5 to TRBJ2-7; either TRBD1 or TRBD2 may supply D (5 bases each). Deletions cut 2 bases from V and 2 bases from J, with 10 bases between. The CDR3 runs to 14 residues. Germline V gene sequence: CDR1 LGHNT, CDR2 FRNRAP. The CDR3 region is CASGLPQGPYEQYF. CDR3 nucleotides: TGTGCTAGTGGTTTGCCCCAGGGACCCTACGAGCAGTACTTC.

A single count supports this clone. DNA for the CDR3: TGTGCCAGCAGCTTGGCACCCAGCGGGGGGCCCTACGAGCAGTACTTC. Translating gives CASSLAPSGGPYEQYF. The chain links TRBV5-5 to TRBJ2-7; TRBD2 matches at 9 bases. Germline CDR1 and CDR2: SGHKS and YYEKEE (reference sequence). Trimming took 0 bases from V and 2 from J; bases not matched to a gene: 6. The CDR3 loop spans 16 amino acids.

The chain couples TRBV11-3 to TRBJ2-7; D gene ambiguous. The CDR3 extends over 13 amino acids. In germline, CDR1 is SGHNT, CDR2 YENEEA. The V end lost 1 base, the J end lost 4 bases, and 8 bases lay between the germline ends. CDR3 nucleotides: TGTGCCAGCAGCTTAGTTGCTGGGTACGAGCAGTACTTC. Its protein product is CASSLVAGYEQYF.

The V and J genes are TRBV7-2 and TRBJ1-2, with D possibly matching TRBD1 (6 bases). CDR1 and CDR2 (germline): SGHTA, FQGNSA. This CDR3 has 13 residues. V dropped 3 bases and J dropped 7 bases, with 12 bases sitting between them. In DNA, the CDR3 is TGTGCCAGCAGCTTTCAGGGGTCCGGTGGCTACACCTTC. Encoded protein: CASSFQGSGGYTF.

CDR3 sequence (DNA): TGTGCCAGCAGCACCCCGGGACTAGGCACAGATACGCAGTATTTT. This gives the protein CASSTPGLGTDTQYF. V is TRBV7-2 and J is TRBJ2-3; 8 positions match TRBD2. The CDR3 extends over 15 amino acids. The V gene's germline CDR1 is SGHTA and CDR2 FQGNSA. Trimming took 5 bases from V and 1 from J; bases not matched to a gene: 5.

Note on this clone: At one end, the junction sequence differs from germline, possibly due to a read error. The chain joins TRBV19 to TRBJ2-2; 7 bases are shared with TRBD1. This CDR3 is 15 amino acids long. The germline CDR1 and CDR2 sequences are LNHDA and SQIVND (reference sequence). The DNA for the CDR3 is TGTGCCAGTAGTATAGGAGGGGGCGAACACCGGGGAGCTGTTTTT. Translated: CASSIGGGEHRGAVF.

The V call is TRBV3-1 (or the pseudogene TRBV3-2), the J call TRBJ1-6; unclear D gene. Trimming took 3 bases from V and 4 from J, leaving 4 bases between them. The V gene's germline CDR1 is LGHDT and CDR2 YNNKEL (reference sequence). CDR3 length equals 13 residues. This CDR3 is CASSQGYNSPLHF. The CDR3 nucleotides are TGTGCCAGCAGCCAGGGTTATAATTCACCCCTCCACTTT.

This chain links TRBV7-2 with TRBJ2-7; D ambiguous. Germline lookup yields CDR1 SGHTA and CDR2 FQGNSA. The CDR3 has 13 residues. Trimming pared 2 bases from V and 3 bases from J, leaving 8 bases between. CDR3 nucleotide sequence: TGTGCCAGCAGCTTAAGAGAAAGCTACGAGCAGTACTTC. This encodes CASSLRESYEQYF.

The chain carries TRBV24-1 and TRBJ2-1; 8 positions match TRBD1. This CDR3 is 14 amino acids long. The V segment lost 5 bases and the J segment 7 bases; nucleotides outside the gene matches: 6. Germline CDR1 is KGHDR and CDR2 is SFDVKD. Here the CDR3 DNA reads TGTGCCACCAGTGTTCCCGGGACAGGTAATGAGCAGTTCTTC. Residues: CATSVPGTGNEQFF.